These 18 T cell receptor beta chains share one sample of origin, sequenced in a study of beta chain features in type 1 diabetes. General observations from the study: Among patients with Type 1 diabetes, TCRB CDR3s were moderately but significantly shorter in every one of the four CD4+ subsets.

Investigators reverse transcribed all isolated RNA, so they sequenced expressed TCRB transcripts. Data came from immunoSEQ multiplex PCR; TCRdb stores just in-frame clones and leaves some out. The sample has under 300,000 clones, roughly 21% seen once. No antigen is known for these receptors. The specimen was naive CD4+ T cells from blood. These receptor sequences come from a woman in her 40s with type 1 diabetes.

This clone was picked up a small number of times. The rearrangement links TRBV4-1 to TRBJ2-5, with 7 bases fitting TRBD2. Germline loops: CDR1 MGHRA, CDR2 YSYEKL. The V and J ends lost 2 bases and 4 bases, in that order; junction bases with no gene match: 10. The CDR3 runs 16 residues. The CDR3 nucleotides are TGCGCCAGCAGCCAAACCGGGAGGTCAGCGGGAGAGACCCAGTACTTC. Translating gives CASSQTGRSAGETQYF.

The sample holds a few counts of this clone. The CDR3 nucleotides read TGCGCCAGCAGCCAAGACCTGACTGGAGCTAACTATGGCTACACCTTC. This sequence encodes CASSQDLTGANYGYTF. The V and J genes are TRBV4-3 and TRBJ1-2; D unresolved. V shed 0 bases and J shed 0 bases, with 11 bases lying between them. The V gene's germline CDR1 is LGHNA and CDR2 YSLEER. The CDR3 has 16 residues.

The chain carries TRBV15 and TRBJ1-3; possibly TRBD1 for D (6 bases). From germline, CDR1 is LNHNV and CDR2 YYDKDF (reference sequence). Trimming shortened V by 6 bases and J by 0 bases, and 12 bases separated the two germline ends. The CDR3 consists of 15 residues. The CDR3 is CATSQGQFSGNTIYF. In nucleotides, the CDR3 is TGTGCCACCAGTCAGGGGCAGTTCTCTGGAAACACCATATATTTT.

This clone was seen only a few times. The chain joins TRBV5-6 to TRBJ2-5; D is perhaps TRBD2 (5 bases). Germline V gives CDR1 SGHDT, CDR2 YYEEEE. The CDR3 runs to 16 residues. V lost 0 bases and J 2 bases, leaving 14 bases between the germline ends. CDR3 nucleotide sequence: TGTGCCAGCAGCTTGGAAGCGACCAGGAGGCAAGAGACCCAGTACTTC. Its translation: CASSLEATRRQETQYF.

The V and J genes are TRBV5-1 and TRBJ2-7; D gene ambiguous. V lost 4 bases and J lost 5, with 10 bases in between. This CDR3 comprises 12 residues. The germline V gene has CDR1 SGHRS and CDR2 YFSETQ. CDR3: CASSPDTNEQYF. The CDR3 DNA is TGCGCCAGCAGCCCTGACACGAACGAGCAGTACTTC.

The chain links TRBV4-3 to TRBJ2-1; 9 bases are shared with TRBD2. Germline trimming cut 3 bases from V and 2 bases from J; bases unmatched to any gene: 2. The CDR3 has 15 residues. The germline V gene encodes CDR1 LGHNA and CDR2 YSLEER. CDR3 DNA sequence: TGCGCCAGCAGCCAGGGACTAGCTACCTACAATGAGCAGTTCTTC. This sequence encodes CASSQGLATYNEQFF.

The chain employs TRBV4-1 and TRBJ2-5; TRBD1 agrees at 7 bases. V dropped 1 base and J dropped 2; count of bases not matched to a gene: 7. CDR1 and CDR2 from the germline V gene are MGHRA and YSYEKL. This CDR3 is 16 amino acids long. The CDR3 sequence: CASSQGPGQQQETQYF. CDR3 DNA sequence: TGCGCCAGCAGCCAAGGACCGGGACAGCAGCAAGAGACCCAGTACTTC.

The V and J genes are TRBV27 and TRBJ1-2; no firm D call. This CDR3 contains 12 residues. Germline V gene data show CDR1 as MNHEY and CDR2 as SMNVEV (reference sequence). Trimming stripped 2 bases from V and 7 bases from J, with 8 bases between. The CDR3 DNA follows: TGTGCCAGCAGTTTAAGCGGGGTTGGCTACACCTTC. Translation gives CASSLSGVGYTF.

This sequence joins TRBV9 and TRBJ1-6, with D uncertain. There are 13 residues in the CDR3. The V end lost 0 bases, the J end lost 10 bases, and 8 bases lay between the germline ends. CDR1 and CDR2 (germline): SGDLS, YYNGEE. CDR3 coding DNA: TGTGCCAGCAGCGTAGGGCTGGAGTCACCCCTCCACTTT. Protein: CASSVGLESPLHF.

Concerning this clone: An end of the junction does not agree with germline; a read error may underlie this. The chain combines TRBV18 with TRBJ2-5; TRBD2 agrees at 9 bases. The CDR3 spans 13 residues. Per germline, CDR1 KGHSH and CDR2 LQKENI. In DNA form, the CDR3 reads TGTGCCAGCTCACCACCTAGCGGGGGAAAAAGGAACTTC. Protein product: CASSPPSGGKRNF.

In its sample, this clone was seen a few times. The CDR3 DNA reads as TGTGCCAGCCGACTGGGGGACAACAGCAATCAGCCCCAGCATTTT. This gives the protein CASRLGDNSNQPQHF. This chain links TRBV2 with TRBJ1-5; D is possibly TRBD1 (6 bases). In germline, CDR1 is SNHLY, CDR2 FYNNEI. Trimming left V 8 bases short and J 1 base short, with 15 bases between. The CDR3 has 15 residues. Together with reference TRBV2 and TRBJ1-5, the CDR3 gives the full variable domain: EPEVTQTPSHQVTQMGQEVILRCVPISNHLYFYWYRQILGQKVEFLVSFYNNEISEKSEIFDDQFSVERPDGSNFTLKIRSTKLEDSAMYFCASRLGDNSNQPQHFGDGTRLSIL.

In this sample, this clone turned up a few times. The V and J genes are TRBV29-1 and TRBJ2-7, with 9 bases matching TRBD1. This CDR3 region has 13 residues. The V gene's germline CDR1 is SQVTM and CDR2 ANQGSEA. The J segment lost 4 bases and the V segment lost 7 bases, leaving 8 bases of the junction unmatched. The CDR3 DNA follows: TGCAGCGCTGGGGGACAGGGCCGTTACGAGCAGTACTTC. It encodes CSAGGQGRYEQYF.

As concerns this clone: Other DNA sequences of this sample code for an identical CDR3. The rearrangement links TRBV6-5 to TRBJ1-1; a possible D gene is TRBD1 (5 bases). The germline V gene encodes CDR1 MNHEY and CDR2 SVGAGI. The V end lost 6 bases, the J end lost 7 bases, and 12 bases lay between the germline ends. This CDR3 comprises 12 residues. The CDR3 DNA follows: TGTGCCAGCAGCTCGCGGGGGAGTGAAGCTTTCTTT. Protein product: CASSSRGSEAFF.

The rearrangement joins TRBV25-1 to TRBJ2-1; D is perhaps TRBD2 (6 bases). Germline V gene lookup returns CDR1 MGHDK and CDR2 SYGVNS. The CDR3 runs to 13 residues. V gave up 9 bases and J gave up 5 bases, with 14 bases separating them. CDR3 nucleotides: TGTGCCAGTAACCGGGACTTACACAATGAGCAGTTCTTC. Translated, it gives CASNRDLHNEQFF.

V is TRBV7-2 and J is TRBJ2-2; maybe TRBD1 (5 bases). CDR1 SGHTA and CDR2 FQGNSA come from the germline V gene. Between the trimmed V and J ends, which lost 3 bases and 2 bases, there was a span of 10 bases. CDR3 size: 15 residues. For the CDR3, the DNA is TGTGCCAGCAGCTTGAACCAGGGCAACACCGGGGAGCTGTTTTTT. Amino acids: CASSLNQGNTGELFF. The full variable domain, its missing parts supplied by reference TRBV7-2 and TRBJ2-2, is GAGVSQSPSNKVTEKGKDVELRCDPISGHTALYWYRQSLGQGLEFLIYFQGNSAPDKSGLPSDRFSAERTGGSVSTLTIQRTQQEDSAVYLCASSLNQGNTGELFFGEGSRLTVL.

The rearrangement links TRBV7-2 to TRBJ1-6, with D possibly matching TRBD1 (6 bases). CDR3 length equals 14 residues. Germline loops: CDR1 SGHTA, CDR2 FQGNSA. Trimming shortened V by 5 bases and J by 7 bases, and 12 bases separated the two germline ends. In DNA form, the CDR3 reads TGTGCCAGCAGCACTACAGGGTGGAATTCACCCCTCCACTTT. It is translated as CASSTTGWNSPLHF.

This chain joins TRBV10-3 and TRBJ2-1, with 12 bases lining up with TRBD2. This CDR3 contains 14 residues. The V segment lost 4 bases and the J segment 9 bases; nucleotides outside the gene matches: 4. The germline V gene encodes CDR1 ENHRY and CDR2 SYGVKD. The CDR3 region is CAISGLAGESEQFF. CDR3 in DNA: TGTGCCATCAGTGGACTAGCGGGAGAAAGTGAGCAGTTCTTC.

The rearrangement joins TRBV27 to TRBJ1-5, with 7 bases identical to TRBD1. The CDR3 covers 14 residues. V lost 6 bases and J lost 8; bases outside the gene matches: 10. CDR1 and CDR2 (germline): MNHEY, SMNVEV (reference sequence). This CDR3 reads CASRTGTATEPQHF. The CDR3 DNA follows: TGTGCCAGCAGAACCGGGACAGCCACGGAGCCCCAGCATTTT.